Here is one T cell receptor beta chain with its context. These data belong to a study of OX40 agonist ivuxolimab in advanced cancers. Germline V gene sequence: CDR1 MNHEY, CDR2 SVGAGI. The CDR3 consists of 13 residues. The germline V and J ends were trimmed by 6 bases and 4 bases, with 13 bases remaining between them. TCRdb keeps only in-frame clones here, not all; method: immunoSEQ multiplex PCR. The sample records about 82,000 clones, 70% to 90% being singletons. This chain joins TRBV6-5 and TRBJ2-7; no clear D. The sequence derives from an adult with an advanced solid tumor such as melanoma, head and neck, liver or kidney cancer. The sample was CD4+ or CD8+ T cells sorted from blood, taken in a trial of the OX40 agonist ivuxolimab. The CDR3 bases are TGTGCCAGCAGGTCCAGTTTAGGGTACGAGCAGTACTTC. This encodes CASRSSLGYEQYF.